Detailed here is one T cell receptor (beta chain). Its specificity is unknown. The treatment here: around 19 received Ad26.COV2.S at low or high dose, single or two shots; several received placebo; per-sample allocation not given. Specimen acquisition occurred on day 63 following the initial vaccine or placebo injection. The record originates from a study of Ad26.COV2.S vaccination and SARS-CoV-2 variants. Study context: The authors gave Ad26.COV2.S intramuscularly, either once or twice 56 days apart. Study-level points and caveats: While placebo recipients had lower spike-specific TCR breadth, vaccine recipients had more.

From germline, CDR1 is MDHEN and CDR2 SYDVKM. V was cut by 3 bases and J by 4 bases, with 13 bases left in between. The CDR3 runs 15 residues. Some clones are missing from TCRdb's copy, which holds only in-frame ones; the method was immunoSEQ multiplex PCR. Seen here are about 350,000 clones, around 88% observed once, and the top ten hold 5%. The clonotype was recovered from a person aged 18-60 years who received the Ad26.COV2.S COVID-19 vaccine or a placebo. V is TRBV28 and J is TRBJ1-5; possible D gene TRBD1, 6 bases. The sequenced sample was peripheral blood, obtained in a trial of Ad26.COV2.S vaccine versus placebo. The DNA of the CDR3 is TGTGCCAGCAGTTTCCGGGGGGCAGGGAATCAGCCCCAGCATTTT. Translation gives CASSFRGAGNQPQHF.